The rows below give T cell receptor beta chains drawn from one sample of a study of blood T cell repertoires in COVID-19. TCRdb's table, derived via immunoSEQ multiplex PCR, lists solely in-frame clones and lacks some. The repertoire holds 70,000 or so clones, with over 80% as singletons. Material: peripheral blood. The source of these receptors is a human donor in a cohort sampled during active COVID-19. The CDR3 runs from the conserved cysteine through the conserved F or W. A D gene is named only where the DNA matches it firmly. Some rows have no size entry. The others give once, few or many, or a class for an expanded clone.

CATGTSGAQYGNEQFF | . | TRBJ2-1 | TRBV10-3 | TRBD2
CASSDPRLASTDTQYF | . | TRBJ2-3 | TRBV2 | .
CASSNGQGLNGYTF | . | TRBJ1-2 | TRBV5-1 | TRBD1
CASSLGGLGEKLFF | . | TRBJ1-4 | TRBV5-6 | .
CASSLAGSGGVPYNEQFF | . | TRBJ2-1 | TRBV5-1 | TRBD2
CASSVKGQSYNSPLHF | many | TRBJ1-6 | TRBV2 | .
CASSTEGPFSGNTIYF | . | TRBJ1-3 | TRBV19 | .
CAWEGQREKLFF | once | TRBJ1-4 | TRBV30 | .
CAWSGQKNQPQHF | . | TRBJ1-5 | TRBV30 | .
CASNPGLVADTQYF | few | TRBJ2-3 | TRBV2 | TRBD2
CASALSLYDSYEQYF | . | TRBJ2-7 | TRBV6-5 | .
CAWSVRPSRRLGETQYF | . | TRBJ2-5 | TRBV30 | .
CATSRGEPGGNISYGYTF | . | TRBJ1-2 | TRBV15 | TRBD1
CASSIGTGAPYEQYF | many | TRBJ2-7 | TRBV19 | TRBD1
CASSQDVSGQYTGELFF | . | TRBJ2-2 | TRBV4-1 | .
CASSLSGGATYEQYF | . | TRBJ2-7 | TRBV27 | .
CAWEEQINSPLHF | . | TRBJ1-6 | TRBV30 | .
CASSLTLAGYTDTQYF | . | TRBJ2-3 | TRBV5-4 | TRBD2
CASSIMGDRGKKQYF | . | TRBJ2-7 | TRBV19 | TRBD1
CASSQGDGTGVRYTF | . | TRBJ1-2 | TRBV4-1 | TRBD1
CASRNSGGAFDEQFF | few | TRBJ2-1 | TRBV11-2 | TRBD2
CAWSQGATPEQYF | . | TRBJ2-7 | TRBV30 | .
CASSYSARGLISPLHF | few | TRBJ1-6 | TRBV6-5 | TRBD1
CASSYLGQSNTEAFF | . | TRBJ1-1 | TRBV6-5 | TRBD1
CASSPSELGSGNTIYF | . | TRBJ1-3 | TRBV18 | .
CASSYRAGYQPQHF | . | TRBJ1-5 | TRBV6-5 | .
CASSSRTGEYEQYF | . | TRBJ2-7 | TRBV9 | TRBD1